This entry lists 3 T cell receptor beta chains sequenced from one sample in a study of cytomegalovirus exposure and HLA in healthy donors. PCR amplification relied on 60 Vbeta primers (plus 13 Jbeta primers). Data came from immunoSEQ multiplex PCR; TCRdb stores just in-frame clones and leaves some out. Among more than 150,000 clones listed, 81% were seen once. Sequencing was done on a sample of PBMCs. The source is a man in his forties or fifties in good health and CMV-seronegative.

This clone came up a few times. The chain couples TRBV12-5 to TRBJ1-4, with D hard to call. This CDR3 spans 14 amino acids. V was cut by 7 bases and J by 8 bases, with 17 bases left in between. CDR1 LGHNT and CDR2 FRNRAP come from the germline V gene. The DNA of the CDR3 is TGTGCTAGTGCCAGTGGGTCCTCGCGGGAAAAACTGTTTTTT. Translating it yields CASASGSSREKLFF.

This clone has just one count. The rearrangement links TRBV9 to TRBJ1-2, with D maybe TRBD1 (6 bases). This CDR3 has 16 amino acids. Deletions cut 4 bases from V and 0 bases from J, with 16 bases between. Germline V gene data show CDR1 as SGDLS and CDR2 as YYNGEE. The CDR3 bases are TGTGCCAGCAGCCCTGAATCGGGGACATCTAACTATGGCTACACCTTC. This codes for CASSPESGTSNYGYTF.

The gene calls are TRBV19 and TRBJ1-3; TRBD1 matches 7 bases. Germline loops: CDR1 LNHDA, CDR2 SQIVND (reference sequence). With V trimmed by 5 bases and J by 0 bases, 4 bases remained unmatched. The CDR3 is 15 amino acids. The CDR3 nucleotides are TGTGCCAGTAGTGGACAGGAGAGCTCTGGAAACACCATATATTTT. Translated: CASSGQESSGNTIYF.